A selection of T cell receptor beta chains follows, all from one sample in a study of control samples from healthy donors and cancer patients. Profiling relied on immunoSEQ multiplex PCR, and the TCRdb table lists in-frame clones only, not all of them. The repertoire consists of approximately 87,000 clones, with roughly nine tenths occurring once and the leading ten covering about 16%. Material for sequencing was blood. The source of these receptors is a man aged 50-59 years in good health. The CDR3 runs from the conserved cysteine through the conserved F or W. The order of the fields is CDR3 DNA, CDR3 protein, clone size, V gene, J gene, D gene. The D gene is left open where the match is weak. The size entry is marked missing in some rows and otherwise reads once, few, many or a size class.

cdr3_nt: TGCGCCAGCAGCAGTGGACAGGGCACTGAAGCTTTCTTT; cdr3_aa: CASSSGQGTEAFF; clone_size: -; v_call: TRBV5-1; j_call: TRBJ1-1; d_call: TRBD1
cdr3_nt: TGTGCCAGCAGCCAAGGGTTACAGGGGAATGAAAAACTGTTTTTT; cdr3_aa: CASSQGLQGNEKLFF; clone_size: -; v_call: TRBV3-1/TRBV3-2; j_call: TRBJ1-4; d_call: TRBD1
cdr3_nt: TGTGCCAGTAGGAGGGGAGGTTACAGCAATCAGCCCCAGCATTTT; cdr3_aa: CASRRGGYSNQPQHF; clone_size: -; v_call: TRBV19; j_call: TRBJ1-5; d_call: -
cdr3_nt: TGCAGCGTTGACGAGCGGGGGACCGGGGAGCTGTTTTTT; cdr3_aa: CSVDERGTGELFF; clone_size: -; v_call: TRBV29-1; j_call: TRBJ2-2; d_call: TRBD2
cdr3_nt: TGTGCCAGCAGTACGGGACAGGTCTATAATTCACCCCTCCACTTT; cdr3_aa: CASSTGQVYNSPLHF; clone_size: -; v_call: TRBV6-6; j_call: TRBJ1-6; d_call: TRBD1
cdr3_nt: TGTGCCAGCGCCCGGGCGGTTAATGAAAAACTGTTTTTT; cdr3_aa: CASARAVNEKLFF; clone_size: -; v_call: TRBV6-5; j_call: TRBJ1-4; d_call: -
cdr3_nt: TGTGCCAGCAGCTCTCCGGGGGTGCTGAACACTGAAGCTTTCTTT; cdr3_aa: CASSSPGVLNTEAFF; clone_size: -; v_call: TRBV3-1/TRBV3-2; j_call: TRBJ1-1; d_call: -
cdr3_nt: TGTGCCAGCAGCTTGGGGGGAGGTGGGTTAGAAGAGACCCAGTACTTC; cdr3_aa: CASSLGGGGLEETQYF; clone_size: -; v_call: TRBV5-4; j_call: TRBJ2-5; d_call: -
cdr3_nt: TGTGCCACCAGTGATCCAGGGTACAATCAGCCCCAGCATTTT; cdr3_aa: CATSDPGYNQPQHF; clone_size: -; v_call: TRBV24-1; j_call: TRBJ1-5; d_call: -
cdr3_nt: TGTGCCACCAGCAGACAGAGACAGGGACCTGAAGCTTTCTTT; cdr3_aa: CATSRQRQGPEAFF; clone_size: -; v_call: TRBV15; j_call: TRBJ1-1; d_call: TRBD1
cdr3_nt: TGTGCCACCCTCGTAGGGGACACTAGCAATCAGCCCCAGCATTTT; cdr3_aa: CATLVGDTSNQPQHF; clone_size: -; v_call: TRBV6-5; j_call: TRBJ1-5; d_call: -
cdr3_nt: TGTGCCAGCGGGCGGGGGGACGGCTACACCTTC; cdr3_aa: CASGRGDGYTF; clone_size: -; v_call: TRBV19; j_call: TRBJ1-2; d_call: -
cdr3_nt: TGTGCCAGCAGCCAAGAGGGGAAAGGGACCCAGTACTTC; cdr3_aa: CASSQEGKGTQYF; clone_size: -; v_call: TRBV3-1/TRBV3-2; j_call: TRBJ2-5; d_call: -
cdr3_nt: TGCGCCAGCAGTGGTTCAACTAATGAAAAACTGTTTTTT; cdr3_aa: CASSGSTNEKLFF; clone_size: few; v_call: TRBV5-1; j_call: TRBJ1-4; d_call: -
cdr3_nt: TGCGCCAGCAGCCCCCGGGACCTCGGAAACACCATATATTTT; cdr3_aa: CASSPRDLGNTIYF; clone_size: -; v_call: TRBV5-1; j_call: TRBJ1-3; d_call: -
cdr3_nt: TGTGCCAGCAGTGAACGGTTGAACACTGAAGCTTTCTTT; cdr3_aa: CASSERLNTEAFF; clone_size: -; v_call: TRBV6-1; j_call: TRBJ1-1; d_call: -
cdr3_nt: TGTGCCAGCAGCGGGCCTGAGGGGGTTCCAACAGGCACTGAAGCTTTCTTT; cdr3_aa: CASSGPEGVPTGTEAFF; clone_size: -; v_call: TRBV9; j_call: TRBJ1-1; d_call: -
cdr3_nt: TGTGCCAGTAGTCCCAGACCGTCACAGCTGAACACTGAAGCTTTCTTT; cdr3_aa: CASSPRPSQLNTEAFF; clone_size: -; v_call: TRBV19; j_call: TRBJ1-1; d_call: -
cdr3_nt: TGTGCCAGCAGCTTGGAGGGGGGCTCCTACAATGAGCAGTTCTTC; cdr3_aa: CASSLEGGSYNEQFF; clone_size: -; v_call: TRBV5-4; j_call: TRBJ2-1; d_call: -
cdr3_nt: TGTGCCAGCAGGGGGACTAGCGGGTCCACCGGGGAGCTGTTTTTT; cdr3_aa: CASRGTSGSTGELFF; clone_size: -; v_call: TRBV6-5; j_call: TRBJ2-2; d_call: TRBD2
cdr3_nt: TGTGCCAGCAGCACATGGGACAGAGAGACCCAGTACTTC; cdr3_aa: CASSTWDRETQYF; clone_size: -; v_call: TRBV21-1; j_call: TRBJ2-5; d_call: -
cdr3_nt: TGTGCCAGCTCACCACGGGAGGCGGGCACTGAAGCTTTCTTT; cdr3_aa: CASSPREAGTEAFF; clone_size: -; v_call: TRBV18; j_call: TRBJ1-1; d_call: -
cdr3_nt: TGTGCCAGCAGTTGGGGCAGGGATCAGCCCCAGCATTTT; cdr3_aa: CASSWGRDQPQHF; clone_size: once; v_call: TRBV6-5; j_call: TRBJ1-5; d_call: -
cdr3_nt: TGTGCTAGTGGTTTGGGTCCGCCGTTGGGGTATTTT; cdr3_aa: CASGLGPPLGYF; clone_size: -; v_call: TRBV12-5; j_call: TRBJ2-3; d_call: -